This is a list of T cell receptor beta chains from one sample in a study of T cell responses to AZD1222 COVID-19 vaccine. Generated by immunoSEQ multiplex PCR, the TCRdb table keeps only in-frame clones and is missing some. This table has approximately 70,000 clones, less than 85% appearing once. Sequencing was performed on peripheral blood, taken on day 0 of AZD1222 vaccination. These receptors were obtained from an adult in good health. Both conserved end residues are part of each CDR3. A D gene is named only where the DNA matches it firmly. Size is stated for part of the rows, as once, few or many counts, or as a class when the clone is expanded.

v_gene: TRBV11-2
j_gene: TRBJ1-2
d_gene: TRBD1
abundance: NA
CDR3nt: TGTGCCAGCAGCTCCGGGACAGGGGGACTCTATGGCTACACCTTC
CDR3aa: CASSSGTGGLYGYTF

v_gene: TRBV9
j_gene: TRBJ1-1
d_gene: NA
abundance: once
CDR3nt: TGTGCCAGCAGCGGGACAATTAACACTGAAGCTTTCTTT
CDR3aa: CASSGTINTEAFF

v_gene: TRBV24-1
j_gene: TRBJ1-5
d_gene: NA
abundance: NA
CDR3nt: TGTGCCACCAGCACTTCGAGGGGGAATAGCAATCAGCCCCAGCATTTT
CDR3aa: CATSTSRGNSNQPQHF

v_gene: TRBV6-6
j_gene: TRBJ1-5
d_gene: NA
abundance: NA
CDR3nt: TGTGCCAGCTCCTTGTCAAGGGGCGTTGGGGATCAGCCCCAGCATTTT
CDR3aa: CASSLSRGVGDQPQHF

v_gene: TRBV4-2
j_gene: TRBJ2-7
d_gene: NA
abundance: once
CDR3nt: TGTGCCAGCAGCCGAGCGTACAACAGGGAAAACGAGCAGTACTTC
CDR3aa: CASSRAYNRENEQYF

v_gene: TRBV3-1/TRBV3-2
j_gene: TRBJ1-1
d_gene: NA
abundance: NA
CDR3nt: TGTGCCAGCAGCACTGCGGGCACTGAAGCTTTCTTT
CDR3aa: CASSTAGTEAFF

v_gene: TRBV7-2
j_gene: TRBJ1-1
d_gene: TRBD1
abundance: once
CDR3nt: TGTGCCAGCAGCTTCGACAGGGATCTTGAAGCTTTCTTT
CDR3aa: CASSFDRDLEAFF

v_gene: TRBV2
j_gene: TRBJ1-1
d_gene: NA
abundance: NA
CDR3nt: TGTGCCAGCAGAGGTTGGAACACTGAAGCTTTCTTT
CDR3aa: CASRGWNTEAFF

v_gene: TRBV7-2
j_gene: TRBJ1-1
d_gene: TRBD1
abundance: NA
CDR3nt: TGTGCCAGCAGCCCCAGGACAGGGGGATATTACACTGAAGCTTTCTTT
CDR3aa: CASSPRTGGYYTEAFF

v_gene: TRBV19
j_gene: TRBJ2-1
d_gene: NA
abundance: NA
CDR3nt: TGTGCCAGTACCGGGGCCTACAATGAGCAGTTCTTC
CDR3aa: CASTGAYNEQFF

v_gene: TRBV7-9
j_gene: TRBJ1-6
d_gene: NA
abundance: NA
CDR3nt: TGTGCCAGCAGCTTAGCGGGGGGACCGAGCTCCTATAATTCACCCCTCCACTTT
CDR3aa: CASSLAGGPSSYNSPLHF

v_gene: TRBV13
j_gene: TRBJ2-3
d_gene: NA
abundance: NA
CDR3nt: TGTGCCAGCAGCTTACGAGTGGGGCGGGTGAGCACAGATACGCAGTATTTT
CDR3aa: CASSLRVGRVSTDTQYF

v_gene: TRBV3-1/TRBV3-2
j_gene: TRBJ1-6
d_gene: NA
abundance: few
CDR3nt: TGTGCCAGCAACACGGACGGGAAACATAATTCACCCCTCCACTTT
CDR3aa: CASNTDGKHNSPLHF

v_gene: TRBV19
j_gene: TRBJ2-5
d_gene: TRBD2
abundance: few
CDR3nt: TGTGCCAGCAATGTCGGGGGGGGCCGGGGAGAGACCCAGTACTTC
CDR3aa: CASNVGGGRGETQYF

v_gene: TRBV3-1/TRBV3-2
j_gene: TRBJ2-1
d_gene: NA
abundance: NA
CDR3nt: TGTGCCAGCAGCCCGACCCTGAGTTCGGTGGCCTACAATGAGCAGTTCTTC
CDR3aa: CASSPTLSSVAYNEQFF

v_gene: TRBV6-1
j_gene: TRBJ1-2
d_gene: TRBD1
abundance: NA
CDR3nt: TGTGCCAGCAGTGAAGCGGATGGGACAGGGAGCTATGGCTACACCTTC
CDR3aa: CASSEADGTGSYGYTF

v_gene: TRBV5-6
j_gene: TRBJ2-7
d_gene: TRBD1
abundance: NA
CDR3nt: TGTGCCAGCAACCGGAGGACAGGGGTCTACGAGCAGTACTTC
CDR3aa: CASNRRTGVYEQYF

v_gene: TRBV3-1/TRBV3-2
j_gene: TRBJ1-4
d_gene: TRBD1
abundance: NA
CDR3nt: TGTGCCAGCAGCCTCCGGACAGGGGGAAGTGAAAAACTGTTTTTT
CDR3aa: CASSLRTGGSEKLFF

v_gene: TRBV24-1
j_gene: TRBJ2-1
d_gene: TRBD2
abundance: NA
CDR3nt: TGTGCCACCAGTGATGGTAGCGGGAGGGCCTATGAGCAGTTCTTC
CDR3aa: CATSDGSGRAYEQFF

v_gene: TRBV9
j_gene: TRBJ2-7
d_gene: NA
abundance: NA
CDR3nt: TGTGCCAGCAGCGGGGAGTGGGGACACGAGCAGTACTTC
CDR3aa: CASSGEWGHEQYF

v_gene: TRBV5-5
j_gene: TRBJ2-5
d_gene: NA
abundance: NA
CDR3nt: TGTGCCACTTCCGGGCAGGCCTCCCAGGAGACCCAGTACTTC
CDR3aa: CATSGQASQETQYF

v_gene: TRBV9
j_gene: TRBJ2-1
d_gene: NA
abundance: NA
CDR3nt: TGTGCCAGCAGCCCCCGCGGAGTGGACAATGAGCAGTTCTTC
CDR3aa: CASSPRGVDNEQFF

v_gene: TRBV11-2
j_gene: TRBJ1-2
d_gene: TRBD1
abundance: NA
CDR3nt: TGTGCCAGCAGCCGGTGGACAGGGGAGGTGACCCTAAACTATGGCTACACCTTC
CDR3aa: CASSRWTGEVTLNYGYTF

v_gene: TRBV4-1
j_gene: TRBJ1-1
d_gene: TRBD1
abundance: NA
CDR3nt: TGCGCCAGCAGCCAAGTAGGGCAGGGGGCGAAGGTTAGGAACACTGAAGCTTTCTTT
CDR3aa: CASSQVGQGAKVRNTEAFF

v_gene: TRBV21-1
j_gene: TRBJ2-7
d_gene: NA
abundance: NA
CDR3nt: TGTGCCAGCCCCAAAGGACCCGGCGAGCAGTACTTC
CDR3aa: CASPKGPGEQYF

v_gene: TRBV5-6
j_gene: TRBJ2-5
d_gene: NA
abundance: NA
CDR3nt: TGTGCCAGCAGCTTGAGGGCCTCGTACCAAGAGACCCAGTACTTC
CDR3aa: CASSLRASYQETQYF

v_gene: TRBV5-1
j_gene: TRBJ1-1
d_gene: TRBD1
abundance: NA
CDR3nt: TGCGCCAGCAGCTCTTCCAGGGGGCCCACTGAAGCTTTCTTT
CDR3aa: CASSSSRGPTEAFF

v_gene: TRBV5-4
j_gene: TRBJ1-2
d_gene: NA
abundance: NA
CDR3nt: TGTGCCAGCAGCTTGGGTCGCGGCAGCTCCTATGGCTACACCTTC
CDR3aa: CASSLGRGSSYGYTF

v_gene: TRBV5-4
j_gene: TRBJ1-2
d_gene: NA
abundance: NA
CDR3nt: TGTGCCAGCAGCTTGGATCCAGTCGGGGGGGGCGGCTACACCTTC
CDR3aa: CASSLDPVGGGGYTF

v_gene: TRBV5-1
j_gene: TRBJ2-5
d_gene: NA
abundance: NA
CDR3nt: TGCGCCAGCAGTACAGGAGGTGGAGAGACCCAGTACTTC
CDR3aa: CASSTGGGETQYF

v_gene: TRBV27
j_gene: TRBJ1-2
d_gene: NA
abundance: NA
CDR3nt: TGTGCCAGCAAAAGGGAGGAAGGGGGGGGAAACTATGGCTACACCTTC
CDR3aa: CASKREEGGGNYGYTF

v_gene: TRBV29-1
j_gene: TRBJ1-1
d_gene: NA
abundance: NA
CDR3nt: TGCAGCGTAGCCTACACTGAAGCTTTCTTT
CDR3aa: CSVAYTEAFF

v_gene: TRBV3-1/TRBV3-2
j_gene: TRBJ2-1
d_gene: NA
abundance: NA
CDR3nt: TGTGCCACCTCGATGAAGAGGAATAGCGAGCAGTTCTTC
CDR3aa: CATSMKRNSEQFF

v_gene: TRBV27
j_gene: TRBJ1-1
d_gene: TRBD1
abundance: NA
CDR3nt: TGTGCCAGCAGTTTAGCCCCAGGGGGGAGTGGAAGCATAGAAGCTTTCTTT
CDR3aa: CASSLAPGGSGSIEAFF

v_gene: TRBV10-3
j_gene: TRBJ2-2
d_gene: NA
abundance: NA
CDR3nt: TGTGCCATCAGGGACGGGACAACGAACACCGGGGAGCTGTTTTTT
CDR3aa: CAIRDGTTNTGELFF

v_gene: TRBV10-3
j_gene: TRBJ2-1
d_gene: TRBD2
abundance: NA
CDR3nt: TGTGCCATCAGTGAGGGACTAGCGGGAGTCGGAAATGAGCAGTTCTTC
CDR3aa: CAISEGLAGVGNEQFF

v_gene: TRBV7-9
j_gene: TRBJ1-3
d_gene: NA
abundance: NA
CDR3nt: TGTGCCAGCAGCCCCACCACAGGGCCTGGAAACACCATATATTTT
CDR3aa: CASSPTTGPGNTIYF